Sequencing of this T cell receptor beta chain was carried out in a study of T cell changes during pregnancy in multiple sclerosis. Produced via immunoSEQ multiplex PCR; TCRdb's table is partial and in-frame only. Of roughly 20,000 clones in the sample, around 88% were seen once. CDR3 length equals 15 residues. V was shortened by 4 bases and J by 0 bases, with 13 bases between the two germline ends. The germline V gene has CDR1 LNHDA and CDR2 SQIVND (reference sequence). The gene calls are TRBV19 and TRBJ2-7, with TRBD1 as a possible D gene (5 bases). Sequenced here: CD8+ T cells from peripheral blood mononuclear cells, sampled in the first trimester of pregnancy. This TCR came from a female donor with multiple sclerosis, enrolled in a pregnancy study. The DNA of the CDR3 is TGTGCCAGTAGTACGACCACAGGCCCCTCCTACGAGCAGTACTTC. This sequence encodes CASSTTTGPSYEQYF.